These 23 T cell receptor beta chains were sequenced from one sample in a study of identical twins (dated by TCRdb to the mid-2010s). Libraries were made using 5' RACE. The sample was run on an Illumina HiSeq 2000. The raw public data were reprocessed by TCRdb itself: fastp quality trimming at Q25, MiXCR clonotype calling, in-frame beta chains only. Each CDR3 protein gets just one entry, which takes the most common genes and DNA from the rows behind it. The sample table contains hundreds of thousands of distinct CDR3 sequences; only one count was recorded for less than 8% of them. The ten largest clonotypes hold roughly 2% of the sample. Another study also made use of these data, one on yellow fever vaccine responses in identical twins.

Sequencing used memory (CD45RO+) T cells sorted from blood. In the paper's terms, the cell subset or site label means: CD45RO+ enriched T cells. The origin of the receptors is a woman younger than 30 in good health.

The chain recombines TRBV7-2 with TRBJ1-6; a weak D match, TRBD1 (6 bases). V was cut by 3 bases and J by 7 bases, with 13 bases left in between. CDR1 is SGHTA, CDR2 FQGNSA, per germline. CDR3 length: 15 amino acids. The CDR3 reads CASSLFTGTNSPLHF. DNA of the CDR3: TGTGCCAGCAGCTTGTTTACAGGGACCAATTCACCCCTCCACTTT.

This clonotype was observed many times. The chain links TRBV5-1 to TRBJ1-1; D not certain. Germline CDR1 SGHRS, CDR2 YFSETQ. This CDR3 has 13 residues. Trimming shortened V by 2 bases and J by 4 bases, and 9 bases separated the two germline ends. CDR3 sequence reads: CASSFLEATEAFF. CDR3 nucleotides: TGCGCCAGCAGCTTTTTGGAGGCCACTGAAGCTTTCTTT.

The chain couples TRBV6-2 or TRBV6-3 to TRBJ1-1; D is undetermined. Germline loops: CDR1 MNHEY, CDR2 SVGEGT. V was shortened by 0 bases and J by 1 base, with 21 bases between the two germline ends. CDR3 length: 19 residues. CDR3 nucleotides: TGTGCCAGCAGTTACTCGTTTGGGGAGGGCTATCAATCGAACACTGAAGCTTTCTTT. Its protein is CASSYSFGEGYQSNTEAFF.

This clonotype occurred a few times. This chain joins TRBV27 and TRBJ2-5; D is unresolved. With 5 bases removed from V and 7 bases from J, the gap between germline ends came to 23 bases. CDR3 size: 16 residues. Germline V gene sequence: CDR1 MNHEY, CDR2 SMNVEV (reference sequence). Written as DNA, the CDR3 is TGTGCCAGCAGTGCCCCCGGTTTCCAACGCCGAACGACCCAGTACTTC. Translation gives CASSAPGFQRRTTQYF.

The table lists this clonotype with many counts. The CDR3 is CAISSGQANTGELFF. For the CDR3, the DNA is TGTGCCATCAGCTCGGGACAGGCGAACACCGGGGAGCTGTTTTTT. V usage is TRBV10-3 and J usage is TRBJ2-2, with 8 bases aligning to TRBD1. The CDR3 spans 15 residues. Germline V gene sequence: CDR1 ENHRY, CDR2 SYGVKD. V lost 6 bases, J lost 0 bases, and 3 bases stayed unmatched.

The sample holds many counts of this clonotype. J is TRBJ2-7 and V is TRBV27, with 11 bases that match TRBD2. The germline V gene encodes CDR1 MNHEY and CDR2 SMNVEV (reference sequence). The V and J ends lost 8 bases and 3 bases, in that order; junction bases with no gene match: 3. This CDR3 contains 13 residues. The DNA of the CDR3 is TGTGCCAGCGGACTAGCGGGTTTCTACGAGCAGTACTTC. Its translation is CASGLAGFYEQYF.

This clonotype showed up many times. CDR3 amino acids: CASSFQGGRAGELFF. In DNA, the CDR3 is TGTGCCAGCAGCTTCCAGGGGGGCCGCGCCGGGGAGCTGTTTTTT. The chain carries TRBV7-2 and TRBJ2-2; a weak D match, TRBD1 (7 bases). V shed 3 bases and J shed 6 bases, with 14 bases lying between them. Looked up from germline, CDR1 is SGHTA and CDR2 is FQGNSA. The CDR3 totals 15 residues.

The gene calls are TRBV20-1 and TRBJ2-7; 13 nucleotides match TRBD2. The CDR3 sequence is 14 residues long. Germline V gene data show CDR1 as DFQATT and CDR2 as SNEGSKA (reference sequence). Written as DNA, the CDR3 is TGCAGGCCTACTAGCGGGAGGGCCAACGACGAGCAGTACTTC. Protein sequence: CRPTSGRANDEQYF.

In its sample, this clonotype was seen many times. The chain employs TRBV11-2 and TRBJ2-5; 8 positions agree with TRBD1. The trim removed 5 bases at V and 2 bases at J, leaving 7 bases unmatched. Germline CDR1 and CDR2: SGHAT and FQNNGV. The CDR3 has 15 residues. The CDR3 region is CASSITGGLQETQYF. Written as DNA, the CDR3 is TGTGCCAGCAGCATTACAGGGGGACTTCAAGAGACCCAGTACTTC.

The chain uses TRBV20-1 and TRBJ1-4; the D is unclear. Between the trimmed V and J ends, which lost 3 bases and 8 bases, there was a span of 13 bases. The CDR3 spans 13 residues. In germline, CDR1 is DFQATT, CDR2 SNEGSKA (reference sequence). The CDR3 sequence is CSARLWVGEKLFF. The CDR3 DNA reads TGCAGTGCTAGGTTATGGGTAGGGGAAAAACTGTTTTTT.

There are many counts of this clonotype. This rearrangement joins TRBV6-1 to TRBJ1-4, with 10 bases fitting TRBD1. This CDR3 region has 16 residues. CDR1 and CDR2 (germline): MNHNS, SASEGT. V was pared by 6 bases and J by 2 bases, with 6 bases of the junction left unmatched. The CDR3 sequence is CASSQGTGATNEKLFF. CDR3 nucleotide sequence: TGTGCCAGCAGCCAGGGGACAGGGGCTACTAATGAAAAACTGTTTTTT.

J is TRBJ2-7 and V is TRBV7-6; unclear D gene. Trimming removed 5 bases at V and 0 bases at J, with 17 bases between. Germline CDR1 and CDR2: SGHVS and FNYEAQ. The length of the CDR3 is 16 residues. The CDR3 coding sequence is TGTGCCAGCAGCGTCGGTACTGGCATTACCTCCTACGAGCAGTACTTC. This sequence encodes CASSVGTGITSYEQYF.

This clonotype was counted a few times. The chain recombines TRBV7-2 with TRBJ2-5, with TRBD1 matching over 9 bases. V shed 8 bases, J shed 5 bases, and the junction held 9 bases outside the gene matches. Germline V gene data show CDR1 as SGHTA and CDR2 as FQGNSA. CDR3 length: 14 residues. CDR3 DNA sequence: TGTGCCAGCGGACAGGGGCCCGCGAGGGAGACCCAGTACTTC. Protein: CASGQGPARETQYF.

This clonotype was detected ten times or more. The chain carries TRBV27 and TRBJ2-7, with 13 bases identical to TRBD2. Germline V gene data show CDR1 as MNHEY and CDR2 as SMNVEV (reference sequence). Trimming at V came to 6 bases and at J to 7 bases, leaving 12 bases not matched to a gene. This CDR3 has 16 residues. CDR3 in DNA: TGTGCCAGCAGCCGACTAGCGGGGGGCCTGATGGGGGAGCAGTACTTC. This codes for CASSRLAGGLMGEQYF.

This clonotype came up many times. The CDR3 DNA follows: TGCAGTGCTATGGGTCGGGAGACCCAGTACTTC. This sequence encodes CSAMGRETQYF. V and J are TRBV20-1 and TRBJ2-5, with unresolved D. The CDR3 runs 11 residues. The V end was cut by 4 bases, the J end by 5 bases, with 8 bases between. Germline CDR1 DFQATT, CDR2 SNEGSKA (reference sequence).

This clonotype has a handful of counts. The rearrangement joins TRBV7-3 to TRBJ2-1; a weak D match, TRBD2 (7 bases). Germline values: CDR1 SGHTA, CDR2 FQGTGA. The V and J ends lost 4 bases and 1 base respectively, with 14 bases between them. The CDR3 runs to 16 residues. CDR3 sequence: CASSSGRGGSYNEQFF. CDR3 DNA sequence: TGTGCCAGCAGCTCCGGAAGGGGGGGGTCCTACAATGAGCAGTTCTTC.

This clonotype was counted at least ten times. The V and J genes are TRBV27 and TRBJ2-4, with unresolved D. V lost 2 bases and J 0 bases, leaving 11 bases between the germline ends. CDR1 is MNHEY and CDR2 is SMNVEV in the germline V gene (reference sequence). This CDR3 has 16 residues. The CDR3 region is CASSLGSVLAKNIQYF. As DNA, the CDR3 is TGTGCCAGCAGTTTAGGTTCGGTTTTAGCCAAAAACATTCAGTACTTC.

For this clonotype: The CDR3 ends on some other residue instead of the conserved phenylalanine or tryptophan, so this is likely a read error. J is TRBJ1-1 and V is TRBV7-3, with D possibly TRBD1 on 5 matching bases. The CDR3 totals 13 residues. CDR1 and CDR2 (germline): SGHTA, FQGTGA. V lost 8 bases and J lost 1, with 11 bases in between. CDR3 sequence: CASAAQENTEAFL. CDR3 nucleotide sequence: TGTGCCAGCGCCGCACAGGAGAACACTGAAGCTTTCTTA.

In regard to this clonotype: A read error is possible here, since a much larger clone lies one base away. The genes are TRBV4-2 and TRBJ2-7, with 7 bases aligning to TRBD1. The CDR3 contains 15 residues. Germline V gene sequence: CDR1 LGHNA, CDR2 YNFKEQ. CDR3 coding DNA: TGTGCCGGCAGCCAAGAGTCACAGGGGATTTGGGAGCAGTACTTC. Amino acids: CAGSQESQGIWEQYF.

The chain uses TRBV27 and TRBJ2-1; D might be TRBD2 (5 bases). The CDR3 has 14 amino acids. Trimming stripped 5 bases from V and 4 bases from J, with 12 bases between. Germline V gives CDR1 MNHEY, CDR2 SMNVEV (reference sequence). The CDR3 protein is CASSPPTGYNEQFF. CDR3 sequence (DNA): TGTGCCAGCAGTCCCCCCACGGGGTACAATGAGCAGTTCTTC.

The CDR3 DNA follows: TGTGCCTTCAGACCGCCCCAAGGCGCCGCTCTCTCTGGGGCCAACGTCCTGACTTTC. This codes for CAFRPPQGAALSGANVLTF. The chain employs TRBV24-1 and TRBJ2-6; D remains unclear. CDR1 KGHDR and CDR2 SFDVKD come from the germline V gene. Trimming pared 12 bases from V and 0 bases from J, leaving 26 bases between. This CDR3 is built from 19 residues.

The table lists this clonotype with many counts. The chain employs TRBV5-6 and TRBJ2-1; D is possibly TRBD2 (5 bases). The CDR3 has 11 residues. Trimming removed 3 bases from V and 13 bases from J, with 11 bases in between. Germline V gene sequence: CDR1 SGHDT, CDR2 YYEEEE. For the CDR3, the DNA is TGTGCCAGCAGCTCCCAGGACTTACAGTTCTTC. This codes for CASSSQDLQFF. Filled out from reference TRBV5-6 and TRBJ2-1, the complete variable domain reads DAGVTQSPTHLIKTRGQQVTLRCSPKSGHDTVSWYQQALGQGPQFIFQYYEEEERQRGNFPDRFSGHQFPNYSSELNVNALLLGDSALYLCASSSQDLQFFGPGTRLTVL.

In its sample, this clonotype was seen once. The chain has TRBV5-5 and TRBJ2-2, with D perhaps matching TRBD1 or TRBD2 (5 bases each). V gave up 4 bases and J gave up 6 bases, with 10 bases separating them. CDR1 and CDR2 (germline): SGHKS, YYEKEE (reference sequence). The CDR3 contains 13 residues. The CDR3 nucleotides read TGTGCCAGCAGCCACGGGACGTCCGGGGAGCTGTTTTTT. Translation: CASSHGTSGELFF.